A single sample is the source of the 6 T cell receptor beta chains below, sequenced in a study of T cell clonality in common variable immunodeficiency. Broader study findings: Fewer deletions and N-nucleotide insertions were reportedly seen in common variable immunodeficiency TCR beta sequences.

No antigen has been assigned to these receptors. Method: immunoSEQ multiplex PCR; TCRdb's copy keeps in-frame clones and lacks some. Sampling found more than 20,000 clones, none seen once. The sequenced sample consisted of peripheral blood mononuclear cells. Receptors were obtained from a human donor with common variable immunodeficiency.

In its sample, this clone ranks as medium-sized. The DNA ends 3 residues before the CDR3 does, and the rest of the CDR3 is filled in from the germline J gene. The rearrangement uses TRBV30 and TRBJ1-1; D is possibly TRBD1 (5 bases). The V end lost 8 bases, the J end lost 6 bases, and 16 bases lay between the germline ends. Germline V gene sequence: CDR1 GTSNPN, CDR2 SVGIG (reference sequence). This CDR3 has 12 residues. The CDR3 spells CARQGVRAEAFF. Incomplete CDR3 DNA: TGTGCCCGCCAAGGGGTCCGGGCTGAA.

This clone was counted at least ten times. The read finishes 3 residues shy of the CDR3 end, and the germline J gene is used to complete it. The chain is built from TRBV18 and TRBJ1-1, with unresolved D. Trimming took 6 bases from V and 6 from J, leaving 20 bases between them. Germline CDR1 and CDR2: KGHSH and LQKENI. The CDR3 has 15 amino acids. CDR3 protein: CASSPREEGWAEAFF. Incomplete CDR3 DNA: TGTGCCAGCTCCCCCCGAGAGGAGGGCTGGGCTGAA.

There are many counts of this clone. This CDR3 is CASSPGQGIYGYTF. The covered CDR3 bases are TGTGCCAGCAGCCCGGGACAGGGGATCTATGGC. This sequence joins TRBV5-5 and TRBJ1-2; 10 bases line up with TRBD1. The read terminates 3 residues ahead of where the CDR3 ends, so the germline J gene completes it. CDR1 is SGHKS, CDR2 YYEKEE, per germline (reference sequence). V was clipped by 4 bases and J by 4 bases; unmatched bases: 4. CDR3 length equals 14 residues.

This clone has at least ten counts. The CDR3 extends 3 residues past the end of the read, so its final part is completed from the germline J gene. In the same sample, other DNA sequences code for this CDR3. The chain recombines TRBV20-1 with TRBJ2-7, with unresolved D. V shed 3 bases and J shed 3 bases, with 9 bases lying between them. Germline CDR1 reads DFQATT; CDR2 reads SNEGSKA (reference sequence). This CDR3 is built from 12 residues. The CDR3 loop is CSARRQSYEQYF. The sequenced part of the CDR3 DNA is TGCAGTGCTAGGCGGCAGAGCTACGAG.

This clone was seen at least ten times. The read terminates 3 residues before the CDR3 end, so the remaining end is supplied by the germline J gene. This chain connects TRBV18 to TRBJ1-1; D uncertain. Germline V lookup: CDR1 KGHSH, CDR2 LQKENI. The ends were cut back, 4 bases at V and 1 base at J, with 7 bases in the middle. CDR3 length: 13 amino acids. The CDR3 DNA, read in part, is TGTGCCAGCTCACTCGACAAGAACACTGAA. Translating gives CASSLDKNTE. The complete CDR3 reads CASSLDKNTEAFF.

This clone has at least ten counts. The read comes to an end 3 residues before the CDR3 does, leaving the germline J gene to fill in the end. The chain couples TRBV15 to TRBJ2-7; D assignment may be TRBD1 or TRBD2 (6 bases each). The V gene lost 0 bases and the J gene lost 3 bases, with 12 bases spanning the gap. CDR3 size: 15 residues. Germline CDR1 LNHNV, CDR2 YYDKDF (reference sequence). This CDR3 is CATSRDGGGGYEQYF. The sequenced CDR3 bases are TGTGCCACCAGCAGAGATGGCGGAGGGGGCTACGAG.